This TCR beta chain emerged from a study of CD8+CD57+ T cells in acquired aplastic anemia. The study's findings and limits: Patients shared around 30 CD8+ CDR3 sequences with controls.

The template for TCR beta VDJ and CDR3 sequence profiling was genomic DNA. MiXCR was run by TCRdb on the reads, yielding one entry per CDR3 protein. Of some 120,000 distinct CDR3 sequences detected, almost 40% appear once; the ten largest clones hold more than 2.5%. Per the germline V gene, CDR1 is LNHDA and CDR2 is SQIVND (reference sequence). V lost 2 bases and J lost 3, with 11 bases in between. This CDR3 has 15 amino acids. On this clonotype itself: Its antigen remains unidentified.

In patients chosen for sequencing, flow cytometry had shown CD8+CD57+ cell expansion. There were no patients without severe acquired aplastic anemia. The V and J genes are TRBV19 and TRBJ1-5; D is unclear. This sequence was found in a human donor with aplastic anemia. The sample consisted of sorted CD4+, CD8+, or CD8+CD57+ T cells (not recorded which) from PBMCs. The CDR3 spells CASSITGTFNQPQHF. Here the CDR3 DNA reads TGTGCCAGTAGTATAACCGGAACGTTCAATCAGCCCCAGCATTTT.